Below, 9 T cell receptor beta chains from the same sample are listed, as sequenced in a study of CD8+ T cells in alopecia areata. Treatment indicated: oral pan-JAK inhibitor, 5-10 mg twice daily. Extraction and reverse transcription of RNA yielded cDNA as the sequencing template. Clones were read by immunoSEQ multiplex PCR, and TCRdb kept only the in-frame ones, dropping some. Of some 150,000 clones in the sample, about 51% were seen once. The sequences come from CD8+ T cells sorted from blood, collected at week 4, from a patient treated with tofacitinib. These receptors all come from a human donor with alopecia areata.

The genes are TRBV30 and TRBJ2-6; tentative D call: TRBD2 (6 bases). This CDR3 region has 16 residues. V dropped 4 bases and J dropped 0 bases, with 13 bases sitting between them. Germline values: CDR1 GTSNPN, CDR2 SVGIG (reference sequence). CDR3 bases: TGTGCCTGGACTCCGACGGGAGCCTCTGGGGCCAACGTCCTGACTTTC. Protein product: CAWTPTGASGANVLTF.

This clone appeared a few times. The V and J genes are TRBV29-1 and TRBJ1-2; 8 bases match TRBD1. This CDR3 contains 15 residues. Germline trimming cut 0 bases from V and 4 bases from J; bases unmatched to any gene: 7. Germline CDR1 and CDR2: SQVTM and ANQGSEA. As DNA, the CDR3 is TGCAGCGTTGAAGATAGCAGGGGGCAAGGCTATGGCTACACCTTC. This sequence encodes CSVEDSRGQGYGYTF.

This sequence joins TRBV30 and TRBJ1-3; unclear D gene. The CDR3 is 13 amino acids. V gave up 0 bases and J gave up 0 bases, with 3 bases separating them. Looked up from germline, CDR1 is GTSNPN and CDR2 is SVGIG (reference sequence). The CDR3 region has the DNA TGTGCCTGGAGTGTAAGCTCTGGAAACACCATATATTTT. Protein: CAWSVSSGNTIYF.

The chain has TRBV5-6 and TRBJ1-1; D gene unclear. V gave up 10 bases and J gave up 1 base, with 11 bases separating them. CDR1 is SGHDT, CDR2 YYEEEE, per germline. The CDR3 sequence is 12 residues long. The CDR3 DNA reads as TGTGCCTCCACCAGGCGGAACACTGAAGCTTTCTTT. This gives the protein CASTRRNTEAFF.

In its sample, this clone is hyperexpanded. The rearrangement links TRBV19 to TRBJ2-7, with TRBD1 identical over 8 bases. V was clipped by 7 bases and J by 7 bases; unmatched bases: 3. Germline CDR1 reads LNHDA; CDR2 reads SQIVND (reference sequence). The CDR3 has 11 amino acids. The CDR3 coding sequence is TGTGCCAGTACTACAGGGGGGGAGCAGTACTTC. Amino acid sequence: CASTTGGEQYF.

The table lists this clone with a count of one. The CDR3, as DNA: TGCAGCGTTGAGGGACCGGTGGTTGATACAGATACGCAGTATTTT. Translated, it gives CSVEGPVVDTDTQYF. V is TRBV29-1 and J is TRBJ2-3; D could derive from TRBD1 or TRBD2 (5 bases each). The V and J ends lost 3 bases and 3 bases respectively, with 16 bases between them. The CDR3 totals 15 residues. Germline V gene lookup returns CDR1 SQVTM and CDR2 ANQGSEA.

This clone has ten or more counts. This chain joins TRBV30 and TRBJ1-1, with TRBD1 matching over 7 bases. J was trimmed by 2 bases and V by 4 bases; bases with no gene match: 1. Germline loops: CDR1 GTSNPN, CDR2 SVGIG (reference sequence). CDR3 length: 12 residues. CDR3 sequence: CAWNRGNTEAFF. DNA of the CDR3: TGTGCCTGGAACAGGGGTAACACTGAAGCTTTCTTT.

This clone has only one observation. The chain combines TRBV9 with TRBJ2-7, with D unresolved. Deletions cut 4 bases from V and 5 bases from J, with 25 bases between. Germline CDR1 reads SGDLS; CDR2 reads YYNGEE. The CDR3 is 17 amino acids. DNA for the CDR3: TGTGCCAGCAGCCTCGCCCCCTTGGGCTTAACCCTCGACGAGCAGTACTTC. It is translated as CASSLAPLGLTLDEQYF.

The V call is TRBV7-3, the J call TRBJ1-6; 7 bases map to TRBD1. The V and J ends lost 4 bases and 10 bases, in that order; junction bases with no gene match: 7. The CDR3 consists of 14 residues. Germline CDR1 SGHTA, CDR2 FQGTGA. The CDR3 spells CASSWTGVISPLHF. The DNA of the CDR3 is TGTGCCAGCAGCTGGACAGGCGTTATCTCACCCCTCCACTTT.